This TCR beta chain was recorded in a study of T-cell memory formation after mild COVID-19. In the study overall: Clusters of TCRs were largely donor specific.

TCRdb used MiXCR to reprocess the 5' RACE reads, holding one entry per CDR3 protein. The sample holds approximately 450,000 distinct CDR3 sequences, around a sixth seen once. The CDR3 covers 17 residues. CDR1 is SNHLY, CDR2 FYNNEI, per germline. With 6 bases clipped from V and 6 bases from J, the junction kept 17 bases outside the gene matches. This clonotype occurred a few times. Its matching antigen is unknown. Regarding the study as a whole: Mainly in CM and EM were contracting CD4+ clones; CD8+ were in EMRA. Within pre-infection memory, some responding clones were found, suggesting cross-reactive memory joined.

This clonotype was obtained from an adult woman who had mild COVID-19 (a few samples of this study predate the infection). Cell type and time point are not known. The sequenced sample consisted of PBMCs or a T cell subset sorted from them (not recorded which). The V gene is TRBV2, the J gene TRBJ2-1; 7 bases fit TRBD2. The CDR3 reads CASSGSGVWVSGNEQFF. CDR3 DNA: TGTGCCAGCAGCGGCAGCGGGGTCTGGGTGTCGGGCAATGAGCAGTTCTTC.